The T cell receptor beta chain under discussion was sequenced for a study of blood T cell repertoires in COVID-19. Across the study: Sources were T cells, B-cell-depleted T cells, or PBMCs; the material itself was cDNA or gDNA.

Measured with immunoSEQ multiplex PCR; TCRdb has only the in-frame clones, and not every one. In the table there are some 190,000 clones, more than 75% of which are singletons. The CDR3 runs to 15 residues. V lost 0 bases and J lost 3; bases outside the gene matches: 5. Germline V gene data show CDR1 as LGHDT and CDR2 as YNNKEL (reference sequence). This clonotype originated in a human donor in a cohort sampled during active COVID-19. The chain couples TRBV3-1 (or the pseudogene TRBV3-2) to TRBJ2-7; 7 nucleotides line up with TRBD1. The sample comprised peripheral blood. For the CDR3, the DNA is TGTGCCAGCAGCCAAGAGCCGACAGGGAGCTACGAGCAGTACTTC. Its protein product is CASSQEPTGSYEQYF.